This TCR beta chain was found in a study of T-cell memory formation after mild COVID-19. General study findings and limits: Among CD4+ contracting clones, most were CM and EM, and CD8+ ones EMRA.

This CDR3 has 17 residues. TCRdb processed the 5' RACE reads anew with MiXCR; each CDR3 protein has one entry. The sample has 580,000 or so distinct CDR3 sequences, around 16% seen once. On this clonotype itself: Its target is not known.

Sequencing used PBMCs or a T cell subset sorted from them (not recorded which). The V and J genes are TRBV21-1 and TRBJ2-7; the table's D call, TRBD1, has no DNA check behind it. TRBV21-1 constitutes a pseudogene. The sequence derives from an adult woman who had mild COVID-19 (a few samples of this study predate the infection). Cell type and time point are not known. The DNA for the CDR3 is TGTGCCAGCAGCAAACACGGGGACAGGGGCCCCCTGTACGAGCAGTACTTC. It translates to CASSKHGDRGPLYEQYF.